The entry below gives a single T cell receptor beta chain sequence along with its context. Its antigen is undetermined. This specimen comes from a study of T cell responses to AZD1222 COVID-19 vaccine. Study observations and caveats: Among those given AZD1222, only 6 or 7 were seropositive at baseline.

The CDR3 extends over 14 amino acids. The germline gives CDR1 SGHKS, CDR2 YYEKEE (reference sequence). V lost 1 base and J 0 bases, leaving 7 bases between the germline ends. Assay: immunoSEQ multiplex PCR; the TCRdb copy retains only in-frame clones and omits some. The data show under 200,000 clones, with 88% seen just once and 4% to 4.5% held by the top ten. The receptor was derived from an adult who received the AZD1222 COVID-19 vaccine. V and J are TRBV5-5 and TRBJ1-1; the D is unclear. The material sequenced was peripheral blood, taken 28 days after the second AZD1222 dose. The CDR3 region is CASSLFALNTEAFF. The CDR3 coding sequence is TGTGCCAGCAGCTTGTTCGCTTTGAACACTGAAGCTTTCTTT.